The entry below gives a single TCR beta chain sequence along with its context. Its cognate antigen is unknown. The data derive from a study of T cell responses to AZD1222 COVID-19 vaccine. Only in-frame clones appear in the TCRdb table, and some are missing; sequencing was by immunoSEQ multiplex PCR. The sample lists approximately 120,000 clones; around 87% were seen once. Study outcomes and limitations: Females made up more of the donors, who were largely white British, and clonal diversity may have come out too low.

Germline V lookup: CDR1 MNHNS, CDR2 SASEGT. V was shortened by 6 bases and J by 7 bases, with 16 bases between the two germline ends. The CDR3 is 14 amino acids. The TCR was taken from an adult who received the AZD1222 COVID-19 vaccine. This chain links TRBV6-1 with TRBJ2-1; no clear D. This sample comprised peripheral blood, obtained 28 days after the second AZD1222 dose. CDR3 nucleotide sequence: TGTGCCAGCAGCCCCGGATGGGGTCCAAATGAGCAGTTCTTC. Residues: CASSPGWGPNEQFF.